The clone carrying this T cell receptor beta chain was counted between two and nine times. Its antigen is currently unknown. This entry belongs to a study of beta chain features in type 1 diabetes. Points from the study as a whole: When Type 1 diabetes patients were examined, their TCRB CDR3s proved moderately but significantly shorter in all four CD4+ subsets.

This CDR3 comprises 15 residues. The junction had 4 bases not matched to a gene; V was cut back by 2 bases and J by 5 bases. Germline CDR1 is MNHEY and CDR2 is SVGAGI. Reverse transcription of all isolated RNA meant that expressed TCRB transcripts were sequenced. Data came from immunoSEQ multiplex PCR; TCRdb stores just in-frame clones and leaves some out. The sample has around 290,000 clones; about 7.8% are singletons. There was one heparinised blood draw per donor, averaging around 120 mL. The chain has TRBV6-5 and TRBJ1-1, with TRBD1 matching 11 bases. The receptor's source is a woman aged 18-29 years in good health. The sample was central memory CD4+ T cells from blood. The CDR3 nucleotides read TGTGCCAGCAGTTACCGGACAGGGGGCGGAACTGAAGCTTTCTTT. Encoded protein: CASSYRTGGGTEAFF.